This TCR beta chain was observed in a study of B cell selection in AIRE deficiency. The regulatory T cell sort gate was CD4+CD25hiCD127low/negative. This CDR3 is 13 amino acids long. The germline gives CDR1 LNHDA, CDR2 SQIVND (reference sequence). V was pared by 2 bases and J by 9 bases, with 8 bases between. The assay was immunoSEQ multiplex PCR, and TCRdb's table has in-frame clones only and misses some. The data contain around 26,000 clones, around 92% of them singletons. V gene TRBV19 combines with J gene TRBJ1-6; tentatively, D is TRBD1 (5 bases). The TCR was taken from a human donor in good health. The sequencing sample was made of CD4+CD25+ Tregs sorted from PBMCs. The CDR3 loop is CASSINGGSPLHF. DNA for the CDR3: TGTGCCAGTAGTATAAACGGGGGTTCACCCCTCCACTTT. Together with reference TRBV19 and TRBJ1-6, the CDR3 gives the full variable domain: DGGITQSPKYLFRKEGQNVTLSCEQNLNHDAMYWYRQDPGQGLRLIYYSQIVNDFQKGDIAEGYSVSREKKESFPLTVTSAQKNPTAFYLCASSINGGSPLHFGNGTRLTVT.